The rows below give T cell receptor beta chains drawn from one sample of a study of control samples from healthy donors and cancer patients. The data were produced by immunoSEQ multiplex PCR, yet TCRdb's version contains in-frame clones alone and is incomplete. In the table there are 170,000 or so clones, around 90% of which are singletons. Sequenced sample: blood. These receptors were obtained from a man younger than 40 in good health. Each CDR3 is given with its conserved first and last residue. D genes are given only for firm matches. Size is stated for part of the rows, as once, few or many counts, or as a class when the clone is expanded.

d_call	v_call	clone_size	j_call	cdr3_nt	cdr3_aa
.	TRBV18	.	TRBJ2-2	TGTGCCAGCTCACCCCGACAGGGAGGGACCGGGGAGCTGTTTTTT	CASSPRQGGTGELFF
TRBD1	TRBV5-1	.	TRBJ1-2	TGCGCCAGCAGCTCAGGGGGAAACTATGGCTACACCTTC	CASSSGGNYGYTF
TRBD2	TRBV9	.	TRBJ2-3	TGTGCCAGCAGCGTTGAGGGACTAGCTTCTGATACGCAGTATTTT	CASSVEGLASDTQYF
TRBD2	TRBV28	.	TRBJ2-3	TGTGCCAGCAGTTCCCCCCCTCTAGCGGGGAAGATAGATACGCAGTATTTT	CASSSPPLAGKIDTQYF
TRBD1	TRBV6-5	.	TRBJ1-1	TGTGCCAGCAGCCAGGGGGCGCGCGCTGAAGCTTTCTTT	CASSQGARAEAFF
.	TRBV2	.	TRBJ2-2	TGTGCCAGGAGGACCGGGGGCCCCCCCGGGAAGCTGTTTTTT	CARRTGGPPGKLFF
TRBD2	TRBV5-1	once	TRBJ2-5	TGCGCCAGCAGCTTGGGGCTAGCGGAACTCCAAGAGACCCAGTACTTC	CASSLGLAELQETQYF
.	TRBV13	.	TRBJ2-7	TGTGCCAGCAGCTTGGGGGGCAGGGACGAGCAGTACTTC	CASSLGGRDEQYF
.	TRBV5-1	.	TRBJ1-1	TGCGCCAGCAGCTTGGTAGGGGGGGCTGATACTGAAGCTTTCTTT	CASSLVGGADTEAFF
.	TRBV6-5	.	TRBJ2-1	TGTGCCAGCAGCCCGTCAGGGAGCTCCTACAATGAGCAGTTCTTC	CASSPSGSSYNEQFF
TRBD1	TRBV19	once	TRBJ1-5	TGTGCCAGTAGTATCGGACAGGGGGTTGAGCAGCCCCAGCATTTT	CASSIGQGVEQPQHF
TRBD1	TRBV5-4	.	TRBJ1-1	TGTGCCAGCAGCCGGACAGGATGGCTCACTGAAGCTTTCTTT	CASSRTGWLTEAFF
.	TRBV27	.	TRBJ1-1	TGTGCCAGCAGTTTAACAGGGAGTGAAGCTTTCTTT	CASSLTGSEAFF
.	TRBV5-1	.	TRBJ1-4	TGCGCCAGCAGGATCGATGCAACTAATGAAAAACTGTTTTTT	CASRIDATNEKLFF
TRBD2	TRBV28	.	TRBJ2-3	TGTGCCAGCAGCCGTATTAGCGGGGATACGCAGTATTTT	CASSRISGDTQYF
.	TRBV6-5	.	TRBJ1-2	TGTGCCAGCAGCCGCCGTGGGGACCACTATGGCTACACCTTC	CASSRRGDHYGYTF
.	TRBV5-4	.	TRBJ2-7	TGTGCCAGCAGCTTTAACAGGGCCTACGAGCAGTACTTC	CASSFNRAYEQYF
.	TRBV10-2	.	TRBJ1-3	TGCGCCAGCAGTGAAGGGCAGCCAAGGGGAAACACCATATATTTT	CASSEGQPRGNTIYF
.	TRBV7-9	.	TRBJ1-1	TGTGCCAGCAGCTTACAGGGATATGAAAACACTGAAGCTTTCTTT	CASSLQGYENTEAFF
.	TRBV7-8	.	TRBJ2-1	TGTGCCAGCAGCCCCGTTGGGGCGCCACCGAACAATGAGCAGTTCTTC	CASSPVGAPPNNEQFF
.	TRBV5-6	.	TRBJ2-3	TGTGCCAGCAGCTTGGAGAGTGCTGGCAGGTACACAGATACGCAGTATTTT	CASSLESAGRYTDTQYF
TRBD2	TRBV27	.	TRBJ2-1	TGTGCCAGCAGTTCCGGACTAGCGGGAGCCAATGAGCAGTTCTTC	CASSSGLAGANEQFF
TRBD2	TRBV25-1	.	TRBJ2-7	TGTGCCAGCAGTGATGGGACTAGCGGCTACGAGCAGTACTTC	CASSDGTSGYEQYF
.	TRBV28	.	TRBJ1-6	TGTGCCAGCAGTTCAATTGACAGAGATAATTCACCCCTCCACTTT	CASSSIDRDNSPLHF
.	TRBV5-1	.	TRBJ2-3	TGCGCCACCTGGGTTGGGGGAGGCACAGATACGCAGTATTTT	CATWVGGGTDTQYF
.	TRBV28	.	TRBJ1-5	TGTGCCAGCACCGTCGGACAGTTCAATCAGCCCCAGCATTTT	CASTVGQFNQPQHF
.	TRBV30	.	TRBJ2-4	TGTGCCTGGAGTGTCCCCGGGGGTGGAAACATTCAGTACTTC	CAWSVPGGGNIQYF
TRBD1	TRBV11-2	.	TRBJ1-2	TGTGCCAGCAGCTTAGGACAGGGCTTTGAGGGCTACACCTTC	CASSLGQGFEGYTF
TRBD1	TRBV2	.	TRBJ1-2	TGTGCCAGCAGCTCGATGACAGGGGGCGGCTATGGCTACACCTTC	CASSSMTGGGYGYTF
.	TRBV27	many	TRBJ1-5	TGTGCCAGCAGTTTAAGGCTCAATCAGCCCCAGCATTTT	CASSLRLNQPQHF
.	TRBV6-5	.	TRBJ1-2	TGTGCCAGCAGTTACTCGTCAAGGGCTAACTATGGCTACACCTTC	CASSYSSRANYGYTF
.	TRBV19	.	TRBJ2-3	TGTGCCAGTAGTACGACAGATACGCAGTATTTT	CASSTTDTQYF
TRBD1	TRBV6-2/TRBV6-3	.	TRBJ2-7	TGTGCCAGCAGTACACAGGGGGGATACGAGCAGTACTTC	CASSTQGGYEQYF
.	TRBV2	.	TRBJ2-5	TGTGCCAGCAGTGGTCCGGGACCGCGGGGAGGAGAGACCCAGTACTTC	CASSGPGPRGGETQYF
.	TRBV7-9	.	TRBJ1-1	TGTGCCAGCAGCCCTTGGGGAGCGAACACTGAAGCTTTCTTT	CASSPWGANTEAFF
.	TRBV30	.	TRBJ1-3	TGTGCCTGGAAAGGTAACGGACGAAACACCATATATTTT	CAWKGNGRNTIYF
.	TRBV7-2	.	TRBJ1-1	TGTGCCAGCAGCTTAAGGGGCGGCGCCACTGAAGCTTTCTTT	CASSLRGGATEAFF
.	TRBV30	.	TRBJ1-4	TGTGCCTGGAGTGTTCGCACCCAGGATGAAAAACTGTTTTTT	CAWSVRTQDEKLFF
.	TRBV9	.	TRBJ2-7	TGTGCCAGCAGCCCGCCGACGAGGGGGGCCCTGGAGCAGTACTTC	CASSPPTRGALEQYF
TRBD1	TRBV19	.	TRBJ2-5	TGTGCCAGTAGTATGACAGGGTTGGGGCAAGAGACCCAGTACTTC	CASSMTGLGQETQYF
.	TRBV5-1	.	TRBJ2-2	TGCGCCAGCATGCAGGCGGGGTACCGAAACACCGGGGAGCTGTTTTTT	CASMQAGYRNTGELFF
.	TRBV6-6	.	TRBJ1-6	TGTGCCAGCAGTCGCGGGCCCGCCAATAATTCACCCCTCCACTTT	CASSRGPANNSPLHF
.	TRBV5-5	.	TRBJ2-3	TGTGCCAGCAGCTTCGGGGGTTACGGCACAGATACGCAGTATTTT	CASSFGGYGTDTQYF
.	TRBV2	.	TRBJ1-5	TGTGCCAGCAGCGATTTATGGGTTAGTGGCAATCAGCCCCAGCATTTT	CASSDLWVSGNQPQHF
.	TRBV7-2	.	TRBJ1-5	TGTGCCAGCAGCGTCAGGGACGTTCAGCCCCAGCATTTT	CASSVRDVQPQHF
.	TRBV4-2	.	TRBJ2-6	TGTGCCAGCAGCCAAGAGGGGATAGGGGCCAACGTCCTGACTTTC	CASSQEGIGANVLTF
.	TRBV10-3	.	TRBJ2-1	TGTGCCATCAGTATCTCCGACAGCTCCTACAATGAGCAGTTCTTC	CAISISDSSYNEQFF
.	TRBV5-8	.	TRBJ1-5	TGTGCCAGCAGCATAGGCGACAGGACCAATCAGCCCCAGCATTTT	CASSIGDRTNQPQHF
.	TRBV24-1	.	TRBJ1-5	TGTGCCACCAGTGATCCTCTTCTCCCTATCAGCAATCAGCCCCAGCATTTT	CATSDPLLPISNQPQHF
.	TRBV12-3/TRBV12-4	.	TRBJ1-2	TGTGCCAGCAGTAACGGCCTCTATGGCTACACCTTC	CASSNGLYGYTF
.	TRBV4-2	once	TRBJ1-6	TGTGCCAGCAGCCAAGAGGAAATACAGGGTTCACCCCTCCACTTT	CASSQEEIQGSPLHF
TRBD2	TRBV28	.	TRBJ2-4	TGTGCCAGCAGTTTATTTGGACTAGCGGGATCAAGGGCCAAAAACATTCAGTACTTC	CASSLFGLAGSRAKNIQYF
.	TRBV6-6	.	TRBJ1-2	TGTGCCAGCAGCCCGACAGTTAACTATGGCTACACCTTC	CASSPTVNYGYTF
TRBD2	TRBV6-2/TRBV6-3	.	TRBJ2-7	TGTGCCAGCAGTCACTCTCTATCTGGGGGGGATTCCTACGAGCAGTACTTC	CASSHSLSGGDSYEQYF
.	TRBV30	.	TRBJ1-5	TGTGCCTGGAGTGTAAGCGGGGTCCGACAGCCCCAGCATTTT	CAWSVSGVRQPQHF
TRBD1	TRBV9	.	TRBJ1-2	TGTGCCAGCAGCGATAGGACAGGCATCTATGGCTACACCTTC	CASSDRTGIYGYTF
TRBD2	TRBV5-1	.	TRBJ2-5	TGCGCCAGCAGCCAAAAGACTAGCGGGGGGCCCGAGGAGACCCAGTACTTC	CASSQKTSGGPEETQYF
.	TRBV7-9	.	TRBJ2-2	TGTGCCAGCACCCAGGGGGAGGGGTCCGGGGAGCTGTTTTTT	CASTQGEGSGELFF